A single sample is the source of the 26 T cell receptor beta chains below, sequenced in a study of cytomegalovirus exposure and HLA in healthy donors. PCR used 60 Vbeta primers and 13 Jbeta primers. The assay was immunoSEQ multiplex PCR, and TCRdb's table has in-frame clones only and misses some. Of 170,000 or so clones detected, about 80% appear once; the ten largest clones hold less than 9%. Sequencing was performed on PBMCs. The source is a man younger than 45 in good health and CMV-seropositive.

The gene calls are TRBV12-5 and TRBJ2-1; 7 bases fit TRBD2. This CDR3 spans 16 amino acids. Germline CDR1 reads LGHNT; CDR2 reads FRNRAP. Germline trimming cut 0 bases from V and 7 bases from J; bases unmatched to any gene: 9. The CDR3 loop is CASGLVSGFRSNEQFF. DNA of the CDR3: TGTGCTAGTGGTTTGGTTAGCGGGTTTAGGTCGAATGAGCAGTTCTTC. The variable domain in full, with the rest retrieved from reference TRBV12-5 and TRBJ2-1, is DARVTQTPRHKVTEMGQEVTMRCQPILGHNTVFWYRQTMMQGLELLAYFRNRAPLDDSGMPKDRFSAEMPDATLATLKIQPSEPRDSAVYFCASGLVSGFRSNEQFFGPGTRLTVL.

J is TRBJ2-5 and V is TRBV6-1; D perhaps matches TRBD1 (5 bases). The CDR3 consists of 14 residues. The V end was cut by 1 base, the J end by 5 bases, with 11 bases between. Looked up from germline, CDR1 is MNHNS and CDR2 is SASEGT. The CDR3 DNA reads as TGTGCCAGCAGTGAAGGTTGGGGCTTGGAGACCCAGTACTTC. Translated: CASSEGWGLETQYF.

The chain joins TRBV9 to TRBJ2-5; D unresolved. The CDR3 extends over 13 amino acids. The germline V gene encodes CDR1 SGDLS and CDR2 YYNGEE. Trimming removed 4 bases at V and 3 bases at J, with 10 bases between. The CDR3 nucleotides are TGTGCCAGCAGCCCGCGGCTGGAAGAGACCCAGTACTTC. Translation gives CASSPRLEETQYF. The full variable domain, its missing parts supplied by reference TRBV9 and TRBJ2-5, is DSGVTQTPKHLITATGQRVTLRCSPRSGDLSVYWYQQSLDQGLQFLIQYYNGEERAKGNILERFSAQQFPDLHSELNLSSLELGDSALYFCASSPRLEETQYFGPGTRLLVL.

The chain carries TRBV7-9 and TRBJ2-1; a weak D match, TRBD2 (6 bases). Germline-derived CDR1 and CDR2 are SEHNR and FQNEAQ (reference sequence). Trimming stripped 2 bases from V and 15 bases from J, with 8 bases between. The CDR3 is 10 amino acids. CDR3: CASSLTSLFF. CDR3 bases: TGTGCCAGCAGCTTAACTAGCTTGTTCTTC. The variable domain in full, with the rest retrieved from reference TRBV7-9 and TRBJ2-1, is DTGVSQNPRHKITKRGQNVTFRCDPISEHNRLYWYRQTLGQGPEFLTYFQNEAQLEKSRLLSDRFSAERPKGSFSTLEIQRTEQGDSAMYLCASSLTSLFFGPGTRLTVL.

This chain joins TRBV6-5 and TRBJ2-5, with 7 bases identical to TRBD2. This CDR3 has 14 amino acids. The germline CDR1 and CDR2 sequences are MNHEY and SVGAGI. After removal of 8 bases from V and 4 bases from J, the junction contained 10 bases not matched to a gene. CDR3 protein: CASGEAGRVETQYF. The CDR3 DNA reads TGTGCCAGCGGGGAAGCAGGGAGGGTAGAGACCCAGTACTTC.

The chain has TRBV9 and TRBJ1-3; D perhaps matches TRBD1 (5 bases). V was pared by 1 base and J by 4 bases, with 9 bases between. This CDR3 region has 14 residues. Per the germline V gene, CDR1 is SGDLS and CDR2 is YYNGEE. The CDR3 coding sequence is TGTGCCAGCAGCGTACGGGGGTCCGGAAACACCATATATTTT. Translation gives CASSVRGSGNTIYF.

This clone was counted between two and nine times. The chain combines TRBV4-1 with TRBJ2-3; no clear D. Germline-derived CDR1 and CDR2 are MGHRA and YSYEKL. The CDR3 has 14 amino acids. V was shortened by 1 base and J by 7 bases, with 12 bases between the two germline ends. CDR3 protein: CASSQAAGSYTQYF. The DNA for the CDR3 is TGCGCCAGCAGCCAAGCCGCCGGGTCATATACGCAGTATTTT.

This clone was found a few times. The chain links TRBV6-6 to TRBJ1-6, with D tentatively TRBD1 (5 bases). V shed 5 bases and J shed 14 bases, with 10 bases lying between them. Germline V CDR1 and CDR2: MNHNY, SVGAGI (reference sequence). This CDR3 has 11 residues. The CDR3 protein is CASSPGGALHF. In nucleotides, the CDR3 is TGTGCCAGCAGTCCTGGGGGGGCCCTCCACTTT.

The rearrangement joins TRBV7-2 to TRBJ2-7, with TRBD2 matching 7 bases. The CDR3 length is 15 residues. The germline CDR1 and CDR2 sequences are SGHTA and FQGNSA. V was pared by 1 base and J by 0 bases, with 3 bases of the junction left unmatched. CDR3 residues: CASSLGGRGSYEQYF. In DNA, the CDR3 is TGTGCCAGCAGCTTAGGTGGGAGGGGCTCCTACGAGCAGTACTTC.

This chain uses TRBV29-1 with TRBJ2-5, with 8 bases fitting TRBD1. J was trimmed by 7 bases and V by 8 bases; bases with no gene match: 9. Germline CDR1 reads SQVTM; CDR2 reads ANQGSEA. The CDR3 consists of 12 residues. In DNA, the CDR3 is TGCAGCATTACGACAGGGGATACGACCCAGTACTTC. Residues: CSITTGDTTQYF.

The chain employs TRBV9 and TRBJ2-1, with 11 bases fitting TRBD2. The CDR3 is 15 residues long. Germline CDR1 reads SGDLS; CDR2 reads YYNGEE. With V trimmed by 3 bases and J by 3 bases, 2 bases remained unmatched. The CDR3: CASSGTSGHYNEQFF. CDR3 in DNA: TGTGCCAGCAGCGGGACTAGCGGGCACTACAATGAGCAGTTCTTC.

The gene calls are TRBV6-5 and TRBJ2-3; 10 positions agree with TRBD2. The CDR3 totals 15 residues. V lost 6 bases to trimming and J lost 5 bases; unmatched junction nucleotides: 8. CDR1 and CDR2 from the germline V gene are MNHEY and SVGAGI. The CDR3 DNA sequence: TGTGCCAGCAGCCCCGAGCGGGGGGGCATAGATACGCAGTATTTT. Translation gives CASSPERGGIDTQYF.

The chain links TRBV27 to TRBJ2-1; the match to TRBD2 covers 14 bases. CDR1 and CDR2 from the germline V gene are MNHEY and SMNVEV (reference sequence). This CDR3 contains 15 residues. The J segment lost 9 bases and the V segment lost 5 bases, leaving 6 bases of the junction unmatched. CDR3 nucleotides: TGTGCCAGCAGTGCCCGGACTAGCGGGAGGAGTGAGCAGTTCTTC. Amino acids: CASSARTSGRSEQFF.

The rearrangement links TRBV19 to TRBJ1-5; tentative D call: TRBD1 (6 bases). V was shortened by 3 bases and J by 4 bases, with 13 bases between the two germline ends. This CDR3 contains 15 residues. Germline V gene lookup returns CDR1 LNHDA and CDR2 SQIVND (reference sequence). CDR3 bases: TGTGCCAGTAGTATGGAACAGGGATGGAATCAGCCCCAGCATTTT. This codes for CASSMEQGWNQPQHF.

This clone was seen more than once but under ten times. This chain uses TRBV11-3 with TRBJ1-1, with 8 bases identical to TRBD1. The junction had 3 bases not matched to a gene; V was cut back by 0 bases and J by 3 bases. The germline V gene encodes CDR1 SGHNT and CDR2 YENEEA. The CDR3 loop spans 15 amino acids. CDR3 protein: CASSLDQGADTEAFF. In DNA form, the CDR3 reads TGTGCCAGCAGCTTAGATCAGGGGGCTGACACTGAAGCTTTCTTT.

The chain recombines TRBV4-2 with TRBJ2-1, with TRBD1 matching 8 bases. The V gene's germline CDR1 is LGHNA and CDR2 YNFKEQ. V was pared by 0 bases and J by 7 bases, with 5 bases of the junction left unmatched. This CDR3 has 15 residues. Here the CDR3 reads CASSQDKYRGNEQFF. The CDR3 DNA reads TGTGCCAGCAGCCAAGATAAGTACAGGGGGAATGAGCAGTTCTTC.

The chain uses TRBV10-2 and TRBJ1-3; D is unclear. The CDR3 covers 15 residues. Trimming took 2 bases from V and 0 from J, leaving 8 bases between them. Germline values: CDR1 WSHSY, CDR2 SAAADI. The chain's CDR3 is CASSERVSSGNTIYF. CDR3 DNA sequence: TGCGCCAGCAGTGAGAGAGTGAGCTCTGGAAACACCATATATTTT.

The V call is TRBV6-1, the J call TRBJ1-3; D call uncertain. This CDR3 is built from 13 residues. Germline lookup yields CDR1 MNHNS and CDR2 SASEGT. V lost 6 bases to trimming and J lost 1 base, with 7 bases between them. For the CDR3, the DNA is TGTGCCAGCAGGTGGACTTCTGGAAACACCATATATTTT. Protein: CASRWTSGNTIYF.

The genes are TRBV5-6 and TRBJ2-5; 9 nucleotides align to TRBD2. The V gene's germline CDR1 is SGHDT and CDR2 YYEEEE. After removal of 4 bases from V and 1 base from J, the junction contained 8 bases not matched to a gene. CDR3 length equals 16 residues. CDR3 region: CASSDWTSVLQETQYF. DNA for the CDR3: TGTGCCAGCAGCGACTGGACTAGCGTCCTCCAAGAGACCCAGTACTTC.

V is TRBV11-3 and J is TRBJ2-2; D perhaps matches TRBD2 (5 bases). The CDR3 has 12 residues. From germline, CDR1 is SGHNT and CDR2 YENEEA. V was cut by 5 bases and J by 6 bases, with 7 bases left in between. Written as DNA, the CDR3 is TGTGCCAGCAGCCTCGGGGCCGGGGAGCTGTTTTTT. Protein: CASSLGAGELFF.

The chain combines TRBV27 with TRBJ2-1; 13 bases are a match to TRBD2. Germline V gene data show CDR1 as MNHEY and CDR2 as SMNVEV (reference sequence). J was trimmed by 4 bases and V by 5 bases; bases with no gene match: 14. The CDR3 spans 19 residues. CDR3 sequence (DNA): TGTGCCAGCAGTGCCACCGGGACTAGCGGGATTATGGCTTACAATGAGCAGTTCTTC. Amino acids: CASSATGTSGIMAYNEQFF.

CDR3 DNA sequence: TGTGCCAGCAGAAACAGGAGCCCTTCCTACGAGCAGTACTTC. This sequence encodes CASRNRSPSYEQYF. This chain joins TRBV28 and TRBJ2-7, with D possibly being TRBD1 (5 bases). CDR1 is MDHEN, CDR2 SYDVKM, per germline. This CDR3 region has 14 residues. V shed 6 bases and J shed 1 base, with 13 bases lying between them.

In the case of this clone: A read error may produce the germline difference seen at one junction end. This chain joins TRBV7-9 and TRBJ2-7; possible D gene TRBD1, 8 bases. Germline V lookup: CDR1 SEHNR, CDR2 FQNEAQ (reference sequence). This CDR3 comprises 15 residues. The chain's CDR3 is CAGSPQGGEGYEQYF. The CDR3 coding sequence is TGTGCCGGCAGTCCACAGGGGGGGGAGGGCTACGAGCAGTACTTC.

CDR3 sequence reads: CASSQAGGAYNEQFF. Written as DNA, the CDR3 is TGTGCCAGTAGCCAGGCGGGAGGGGCCTACAATGAGCAGTTCTTC. J is TRBJ2-1 and V is TRBV19, with TRBD2 matching 9 bases. J gave up 2 bases and V 6 bases, and 5 bases lay outside the gene matches. The CDR3 loop spans 15 amino acids. The germline CDR1 and CDR2 sequences are LNHDA and SQIVND (reference sequence).

V and J are TRBV6-5 and TRBJ2-3; D is possibly TRBD1 (6 bases). Per the germline V gene, CDR1 is MNHEY and CDR2 is SVGAGI. The CDR3 extends over 13 amino acids. The V and J ends lost 7 bases and 4 bases respectively, with 12 bases between them. DNA of the CDR3: TGTGCCAGCAACCTCGCAGGGGCAGATACGCAGTATTTT. Protein: CASNLAGADTQYF.

This clone has a handful of counts. J is TRBJ1-2 and V is TRBV5-8; possibly TRBD1 for D (5 bases). Germline lookup yields CDR1 SGHTS and CDR2 YDEGEE. This CDR3 has 15 amino acids. V was shortened by 4 bases and J by 4 bases, with 17 bases between the two germline ends. The DNA for the CDR3 is TGTGCCAGCAGCACTATCGGGCAGGGAATCTATGGCTACACCTTC. It encodes CASSTIGQGIYGYTF.